The next 23 T cell receptor beta chains were all read from a single sample in a study of blood T cell repertoires in COVID-19. Generated by immunoSEQ multiplex PCR, the TCRdb table keeps only in-frame clones and is missing some. Of roughly 280,000 clones listed, approximately 86% were seen once; the top ten hold roughly 1.8%. The sequencing sample was made of peripheral blood. The receptors were gathered from a man aged 30 to 39 with active or convalescent COVID-19.

This sequence joins TRBV19 and TRBJ1-2; 7 nucleotides align to TRBD1. Germline V gives CDR1 LNHDA, CDR2 SQIVND (reference sequence). The ends lost 10 bases at V and 5 bases at J; junction bases unmatched: 10. This CDR3 region has 13 residues. In nucleotides, the CDR3 is TGTGCCACGCACCGGGACAGAAGTTATGGCTACACCTTC. The encoded protein is CATHRDRSYGYTF.

This clone was seen a handful of times. The rearrangement links TRBV3-1 (or the pseudogene TRBV3-2) to TRBJ1-6; D unresolved. CDR3 length: 18 residues. Germline V CDR1 and CDR2: LGHDT, YNNKEL (reference sequence). Trimming removed 1 base at V and 6 bases at J, with 19 bases between. The CDR3 bases are TGTGCCAGCAGCCAAGGACATTTGGGAGGCCTAAGTAATTCACCCCTCCACTTT. Protein product: CASSQGHLGGLSNSPLHF.

The chain uses TRBV5-5 and TRBJ1-6; D is ambiguous. This CDR3 region has 17 residues. V was pared by 0 bases and J by 3 bases, with 13 bases between. CDR1 is SGHKS and CDR2 is YYEKEE in the germline V gene (reference sequence). This CDR3 is CASSLVRPDFYNSPLHF. Written as DNA, the CDR3 is TGTGCCAGCAGCTTGGTGCGACCGGACTTCTATAATTCACCCCTCCACTTT.

This clone showed up just a few times. This chain joins TRBV28 and TRBJ2-7; 10 bases line up with TRBD2. Trimming cost V 5 bases and J 3 bases; bases outside gene matches: 7. The CDR3 sequence is 15 residues long. Germline assignment: CDR1 MDHEN and CDR2 SYDVKM. The CDR3 here is CASSNRAGGNYEQYF. In DNA form, the CDR3 reads TGTGCCAGCAGTAACCGAGCGGGGGGGAACTACGAGCAGTACTTC.

This chain connects TRBV4-3 to TRBJ2-3; 8 bases are a match to TRBD1. V gave up 4 bases and J gave up 4 bases; unmatched junction bases: 4. CDR3 length: 14 residues. Germline V gene data show CDR1 as LGHNA and CDR2 as YSLEER. CDR3 sequence reads: CASSPGQGPDTQYF. In nucleotides, the CDR3 is TGCGCCAGCAGCCCCGGACAGGGCCCAGATACGCAGTATTTT.

The chain joins TRBV19 to TRBJ1-2; D not certain. The germline CDR1 and CDR2 sequences are LNHDA and SQIVND (reference sequence). The CDR3 is made up of 14 amino acids. Trimming removed 5 bases at V and 4 bases at J, with 14 bases between. CDR3 loop: CASSSRRVGYGYTF. The CDR3 DNA is TGTGCCAGTAGTTCAAGGAGGGTCGGCTATGGCTACACCTTC.

This chain connects TRBV6-5 to TRBJ1-5, with D perhaps TRBD1 (5 bases). V was trimmed by 5 bases and J by 4 bases, leaving 15 bases between them. This CDR3 is built from 15 residues. The V gene's germline CDR1 is MNHEY and CDR2 SVGAGI. For the CDR3, the DNA is TGTGCCAGCAGTCGGGGGGAGACGAGTAATCAGCCCCAGCATTTT. Translated: CASSRGETSNQPQHF.

V usage is TRBV7-9 and J usage is TRBJ1-1; D perhaps matches TRBD1 (5 bases). The CDR3 is made up of 18 amino acids. The germline V gene has CDR1 SEHNR and CDR2 FQNEAQ (reference sequence). V lost 5 bases and J lost 0, with 22 bases in between. CDR3 sequence reads: CASSPHTRGRGLNTEAFF. As DNA, the CDR3 is TGTGCCAGCAGCCCTCATACCCGCGGACGGGGGTTGAACACTGAAGCTTTCTTT. The whole variable domain, filled in from reference TRBV7-9 and TRBJ1-1, reads DTGVSQNPRHKITKRGQNVTFRCDPISEHNRLYWYRQTLGQGPEFLTYFQNEAQLEKSRLLSDRFSAERPKGSFSTLEIQRTEQGDSAMYLCASSPHTRGRGLNTEAFFGQGTRLTVV.

The genes are TRBV18 and TRBJ2-1; maybe TRBD2 (6 bases). There are 16 residues in the CDR3. Trimming removed 0 bases from V and 5 bases from J, with 14 bases in between. Germline CDR1 and CDR2: KGHSH and LQKENI. CDR3 protein: CASSPPGGVVDNEQFF. As DNA, the CDR3 is TGTGCCAGCTCACCACCCGGAGGGGTTGTCGACAATGAGCAGTTCTTC.

The J gene is TRBJ2-1, the V gene TRBV6-2 or TRBV6-3; the match to TRBD2 covers 11 bases. CDR1 and CDR2 (germline): MNHEY, SVGEGT. V was pared by 2 bases and J by 2 bases, with 5 bases of the junction left unmatched. The CDR3 extends over 17 amino acids. The CDR3 DNA reads TGTGCCAGCAGTTACCCTAGCGGGGGGTCCACCTACAATGAGCAGTTCTTC. Translated: CASSYPSGGSTYNEQFF.

This chain joins TRBV27 and TRBJ1-1; possible D gene TRBD1, 6 bases. Per germline, CDR1 MNHEY and CDR2 SMNVEV (reference sequence). The CDR3 covers 17 residues. V gave up 5 bases and J gave up 5 bases, with 24 bases separating them. The CDR3 loop is CASSPIRHIQGSTEAFF. The CDR3 region has the DNA TGTGCCAGCAGTCCGATCCGGCATATACAGGGCTCAACTGAAGCTTTCTTT.

The rearrangement joins TRBV5-1 to TRBJ2-5, with 8 bases that match TRBD1. In germline, CDR1 is SGHRS, CDR2 YFSETQ. The CDR3 runs to 13 residues. The trim removed 7 bases at V and 5 bases at J, leaving 7 bases unmatched. CDR3 sequence (DNA): TGCGCCAGCGGAAGACAGGGGAGCGAGACCCAGTACTTC. It encodes CASGRQGSETQYF.

The V and J genes are TRBV5-1 and TRBJ2-7, with a tentative D call TRBD1 (5 bases). Germline CDR1 reads SGHRS; CDR2 reads YFSETQ. The V gene lost 0 bases and the J gene lost 3 bases, with 13 bases spanning the gap. The CDR3 totals 15 residues. The CDR3 reads CASSLAAAGFYEQYF. Written as DNA, the CDR3 is TGCGCCAGCAGCTTGGCCGCGGCAGGGTTCTACGAGCAGTACTTC.

This clone was recorded once. The chain carries TRBV2 and TRBJ1-1, with a tentative D call TRBD1 (6 bases). CDR3 length equals 13 residues. Germline CDR1 SNHLY, CDR2 FYNNEI. V was clipped by 6 bases and J by 6 bases, with 14 bases between them. CDR3 DNA: TGTGCCAGCAGGCCAGTAACAGGGTCTGAAGCTTTCTTT. This encodes CASRPVTGSEAFF.

This clone has more than one count but fewer than ten. The chain is built from TRBV19 and TRBJ2-1; 7 nucleotides line up with TRBD2. V was clipped by 7 bases and J by 5 bases; unmatched bases: 8. Germline V gene sequence: CDR1 LNHDA, CDR2 SQIVND (reference sequence). The CDR3 runs 14 residues. The CDR3 here is CASKLTGGNNEQFF. The CDR3 DNA reads as TGTGCCAGTAAGTTGACGGGGGGAAACAATGAGCAGTTCTTC.

J is TRBJ1-1 and V is TRBV18, with D uncertain. V dropped 4 bases and J dropped 0 bases, with 24 bases sitting between them. This CDR3 comprises 19 residues. Germline CDR1 and CDR2: KGHSH and LQKENI. The CDR3 region has the DNA TGTGCCAGCTCACTCATCCCGTCGTCACGCGTCCCAATGAACACTGAAGCTTTCTTT. Its protein product is CASSLIPSSRVPMNTEAFF.

The gene calls are TRBV15 and TRBJ2-7; tentatively, D is TRBD1 (5 bases). Trimming pared 0 bases from V and 3 bases from J, leaving 15 bases between. Germline V lookup: CDR1 LNHNV, CDR2 YYDKDF (reference sequence). This CDR3 contains 16 residues. The CDR3 region is CATSREEGAGDYEQYF. As DNA, the CDR3 is TGTGCCACCAGCAGAGAGGAAGGGGCCGGAGACTACGAGCAGTACTTC. The full variable domain, its missing parts supplied by reference TRBV15 and TRBJ2-7, is DAMVIQNPRYQVTQFGKPVTLSCSQTLNHNVMYWYQQKSSQAPKLLFHYYDKDFNNEADTPDNFQSRRPNTSFCFLDIRSPGLGDTAMYLCATSREEGAGDYEQYFGPGTRLTVT.

The chain combines TRBV6-5 with TRBJ2-1, with TRBD2 identical over 9 bases. With V trimmed by 5 bases and J by 2 bases, 4 bases remained unmatched. Germline assignment: CDR1 MNHEY and CDR2 SVGAGI. This CDR3 region has 15 residues. CDR3 amino acids: CASSQKRGAYNEQFF. DNA for the CDR3: TGTGCCAGCAGTCAAAAGCGGGGGGCCTACAATGAGCAGTTCTTC.

CDR3 DNA sequence: TGTGCCAGCAGCAGACTAGGGCGCAATGAGCAGTTCTTC. Its protein product is CASSRLGRNEQFF. The J gene is TRBJ2-1, the V gene TRBV21-1; TRBD2, as called in the table, went unchecked against the DNA. TRBV21-1 is assigned pseudogene status. This CDR3 is 13 amino acids long.

CDR3 region: CASSLAGSKGFTDTQYF. CDR3 sequence (DNA): TGTGCCAGCAGTCTCGCAGGGTCGAAAGGGTTCACAGATACGCAGTATTTT. This rearrangement joins TRBV6-6 to TRBJ2-3, with D perhaps matching TRBD1 (5 bases). Germline V gene lookup returns CDR1 MNHNY and CDR2 SVGAGI (reference sequence). The length of the CDR3 is 17 residues. Trimming left V 5 bases short and J 2 bases short, with 20 bases between.

The chain couples TRBV6-6 to TRBJ2-4; 9 bases are shared with TRBD1. V was clipped by 6 bases and J by 9 bases; unmatched bases: 9. The CDR3 runs to 14 residues. Germline V lookup: CDR1 MNHNY, CDR2 SVGAGI (reference sequence). CDR3 loop: CASSNMGQGSIQYF. In DNA, the CDR3 is TGTGCCAGCAGCAACATGGGACAGGGTTCCATTCAGTACTTC.

The rearrangement joins TRBV7-6 to TRBJ1-5, with 7 positions matching TRBD1. Unmatched junction bases numbered 3, after V lost 4 bases and J lost 3 bases. This CDR3 region has 14 residues. Germline V lookup: CDR1 SGHVS, CDR2 FNYEAQ. The CDR3 loop is CASSSQGLNQPQHF. The DNA for the CDR3 is TGTGCCAGCAGCTCACAGGGGCTCAATCAGCCCCAGCATTTT.

This clone showed up just a few times. The chain combines TRBV7-2 with TRBJ1-4; D is possibly TRBD1 (5 bases). V lost 5 bases to trimming and J lost 4 bases, with 14 bases between them. The germline V gene has CDR1 SGHTA and CDR2 FQGNSA. CDR3 length: 15 amino acids. The CDR3 nucleotides are TGTGCCAGCAGCCCTGGTAGGGGTGATAATGAAAAACTGTTTTTT. The encoded protein is CASSPGRGDNEKLFF.